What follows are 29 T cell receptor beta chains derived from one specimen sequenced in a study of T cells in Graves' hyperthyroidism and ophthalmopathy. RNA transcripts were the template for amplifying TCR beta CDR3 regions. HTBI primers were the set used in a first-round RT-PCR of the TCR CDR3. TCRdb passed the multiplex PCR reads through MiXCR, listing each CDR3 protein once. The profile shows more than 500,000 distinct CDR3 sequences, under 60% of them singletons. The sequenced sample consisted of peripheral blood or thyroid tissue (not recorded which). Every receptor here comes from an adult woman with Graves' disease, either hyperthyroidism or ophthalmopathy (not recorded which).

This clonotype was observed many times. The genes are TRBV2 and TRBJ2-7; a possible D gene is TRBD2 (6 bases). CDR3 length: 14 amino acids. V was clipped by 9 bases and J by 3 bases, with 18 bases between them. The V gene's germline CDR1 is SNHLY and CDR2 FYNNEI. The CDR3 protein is CASTPGGGNYEQYF. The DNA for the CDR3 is TGTGCCAGTACCCCCGGTGGCGGGAACTACGAGCAGTACTTC.

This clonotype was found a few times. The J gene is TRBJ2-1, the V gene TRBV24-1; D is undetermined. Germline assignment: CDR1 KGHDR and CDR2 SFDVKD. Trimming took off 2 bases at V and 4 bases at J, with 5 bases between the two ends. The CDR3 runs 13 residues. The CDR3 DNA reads TGTGCCACCAGTGATTCAGCTTACAATGAGCAGTTCTTC. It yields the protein CATSDSAYNEQFF.

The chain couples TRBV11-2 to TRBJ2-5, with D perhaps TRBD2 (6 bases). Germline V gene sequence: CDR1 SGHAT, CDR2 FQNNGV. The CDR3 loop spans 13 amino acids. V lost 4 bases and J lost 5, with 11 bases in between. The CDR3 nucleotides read TGTGCCAGCAGCTCGGGACTCTACGAGACCCAGTACTTC. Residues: CASSSGLYETQYF. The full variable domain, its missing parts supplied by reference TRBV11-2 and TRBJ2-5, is EAGVAQSPRYKIIEKRQSVAFWCNPISGHATLYWYQQILGQGPKLLIQFQNNGVVDDSQLPKDRFSAERLKGVDSTLKIQPAKLEDSAVYLCASSSGLYETQYFGPGTRLLVL.

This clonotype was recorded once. The CDR3 DNA reads TGTGCCATCAGTGAGGGACCGAACGAGCAGTACTTC. As protein: CAISEGPNEQYF. This chain joins TRBV10-3 and TRBJ2-7; D gene ambiguous. Germline assignment: CDR1 ENHRY and CDR2 SYGVKD. The CDR3 spans 12 residues. V lost 2 bases and J 5 bases, leaving 7 bases between the germline ends.

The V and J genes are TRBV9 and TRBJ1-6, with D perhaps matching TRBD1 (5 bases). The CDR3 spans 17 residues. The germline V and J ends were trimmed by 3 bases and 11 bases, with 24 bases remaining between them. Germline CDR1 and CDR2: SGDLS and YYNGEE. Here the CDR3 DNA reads TGTGCCAGCAGCGGATCCCGGGACGGGGCCTTTTTGGCACCCCTCCACTTT. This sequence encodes CASSGSRDGAFLAPLHF.

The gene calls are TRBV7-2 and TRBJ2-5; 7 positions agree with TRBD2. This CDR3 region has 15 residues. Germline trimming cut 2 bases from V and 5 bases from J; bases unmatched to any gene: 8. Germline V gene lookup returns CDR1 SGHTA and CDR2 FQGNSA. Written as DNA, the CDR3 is TGTGCCAGCAGCTTACAGCGCGGGAGCAGGGAGACCCAGTACTTC. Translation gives CASSLQRGSRETQYF. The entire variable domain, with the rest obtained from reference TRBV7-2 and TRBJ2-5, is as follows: GAGVSQSPSNKVTEKGKDVELRCDPISGHTALYWYRQSLGQGLEFLIYFQGNSAPDKSGLPSDRFSAERTGGSVSTLTIQRTQQEDSAVYLCASSLQRGSRETQYFGPGTRLLVL.

For the CDR3, the DNA is TGCAGCTTGTTGGCATCTTCCAGGGATGGCTACACCTTC. It is translated as CSLLASSRDGYTF. The chain is built from TRBV29-1 and TRBJ1-2; weak D call: TRBD1 (5 bases). This CDR3 region has 13 residues. The V and J ends lost 8 bases and 6 bases respectively, with 19 bases between them. Germline V gives CDR1 SQVTM, CDR2 ANQGSEA.

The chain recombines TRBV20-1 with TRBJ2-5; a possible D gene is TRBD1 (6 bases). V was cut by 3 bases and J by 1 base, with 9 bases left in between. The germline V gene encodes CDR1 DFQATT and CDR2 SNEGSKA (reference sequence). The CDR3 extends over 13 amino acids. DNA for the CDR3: TGCAGTGCTAGGAGGACAGCCCAAGAGACCCAGTACTTC. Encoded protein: CSARRTAQETQYF.

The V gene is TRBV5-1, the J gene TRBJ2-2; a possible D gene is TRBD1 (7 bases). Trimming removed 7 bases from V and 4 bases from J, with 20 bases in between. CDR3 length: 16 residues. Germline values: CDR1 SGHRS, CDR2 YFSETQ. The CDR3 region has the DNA TGCGCCAGCCATGAGACAGGGACGGGGGTCACCGGGGAGCTGTTTTTT. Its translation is CASHETGTGVTGELFF.

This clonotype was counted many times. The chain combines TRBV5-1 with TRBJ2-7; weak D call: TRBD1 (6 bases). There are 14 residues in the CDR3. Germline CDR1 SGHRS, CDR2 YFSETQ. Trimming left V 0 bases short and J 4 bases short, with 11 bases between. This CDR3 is CASSLETGSYEQYF. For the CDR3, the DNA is TGCGCCAGCAGCTTGGAAACAGGGTCATACGAGCAGTACTTC.

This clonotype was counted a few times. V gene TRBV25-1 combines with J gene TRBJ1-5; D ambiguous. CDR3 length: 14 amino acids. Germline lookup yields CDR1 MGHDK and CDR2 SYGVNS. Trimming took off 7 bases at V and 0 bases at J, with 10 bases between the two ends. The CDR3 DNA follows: TGTGCCAGCAAAGGTGGAGCTAGCAATCAGCCCCAGCATTTT. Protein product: CASKGGASNQPQHF.

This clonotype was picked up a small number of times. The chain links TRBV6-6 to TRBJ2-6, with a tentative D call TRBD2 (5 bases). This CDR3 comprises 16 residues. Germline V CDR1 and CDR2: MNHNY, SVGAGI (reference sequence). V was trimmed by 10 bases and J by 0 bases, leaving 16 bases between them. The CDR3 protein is CAISGRINSGANVLTF. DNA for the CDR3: TGTGCCATCAGCGGCCGAATTAACTCTGGGGCCAACGTCCTGACTTTC.

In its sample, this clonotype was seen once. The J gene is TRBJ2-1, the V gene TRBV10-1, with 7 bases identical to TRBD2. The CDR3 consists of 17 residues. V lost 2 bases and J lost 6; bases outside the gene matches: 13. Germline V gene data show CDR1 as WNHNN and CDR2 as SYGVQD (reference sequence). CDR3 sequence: CASSEPSLAGEGNEQFF. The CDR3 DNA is TGCGCCAGCAGTGAGCCCTCATTAGCGGGCGAGGGCAATGAGCAGTTCTTC.

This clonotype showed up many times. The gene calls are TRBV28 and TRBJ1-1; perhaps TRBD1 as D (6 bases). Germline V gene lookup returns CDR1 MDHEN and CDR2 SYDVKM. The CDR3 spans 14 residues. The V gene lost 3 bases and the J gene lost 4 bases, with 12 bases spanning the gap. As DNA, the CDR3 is TGTGCCAGCAGTTTGACGAACAGGGCCACTGAAGCTTTCTTT. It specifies CASSLTNRATEAFF. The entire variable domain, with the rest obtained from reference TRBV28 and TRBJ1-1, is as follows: DVKVTQSSRYLVKRTGEKVFLECVQDMDHENMFWYRQDPGLGLRLIYFSYDVKMKEKGDIPEGYSVSREKKERFSLILESASTNQTSMYLCASSLTNRATEAFFGQGTRLTVV.

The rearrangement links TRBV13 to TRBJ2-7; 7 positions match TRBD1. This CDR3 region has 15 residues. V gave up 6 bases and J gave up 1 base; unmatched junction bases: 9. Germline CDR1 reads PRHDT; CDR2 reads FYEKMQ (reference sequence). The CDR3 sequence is CASRLQGTVSYEQYF. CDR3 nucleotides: TGTGCCAGCAGACTACAGGGGACGGTATCCTACGAGCAGTACTTC.

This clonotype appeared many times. The CDR3 reads CASSQPTSGANVLTF. The CDR3 DNA reads as TGCGCCAGCAGCCAGCCGACCTCTGGGGCCAACGTCCTGACTTTC. V and J are TRBV4-1 and TRBJ2-6; the D is unclear. V lost 3 bases and J 0 bases, leaving 6 bases between the germline ends. From germline, CDR1 is MGHRA and CDR2 YSYEKL. The CDR3 has 15 amino acids.

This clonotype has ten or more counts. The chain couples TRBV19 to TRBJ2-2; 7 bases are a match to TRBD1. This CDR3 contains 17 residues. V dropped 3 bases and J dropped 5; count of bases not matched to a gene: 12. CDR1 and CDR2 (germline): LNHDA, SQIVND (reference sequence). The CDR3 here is CASSIPGGTGRTGELFF. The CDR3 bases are TGTGCCAGTAGTATTCCAGGGGGAACAGGACGTACCGGGGAGCTGTTTTTT.

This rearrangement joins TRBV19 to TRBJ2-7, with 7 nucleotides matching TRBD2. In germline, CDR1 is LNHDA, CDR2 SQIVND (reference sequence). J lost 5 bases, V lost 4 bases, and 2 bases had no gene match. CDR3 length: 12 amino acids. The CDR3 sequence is CASSRSGNEQYF. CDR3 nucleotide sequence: TGTGCCAGTAGTAGGAGCGGGAACGAGCAGTACTTC.

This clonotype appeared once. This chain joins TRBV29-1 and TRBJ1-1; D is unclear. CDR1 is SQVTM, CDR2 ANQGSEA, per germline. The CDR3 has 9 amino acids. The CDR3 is CRLWTEAFF. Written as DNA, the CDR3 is TGCAGGTTGTGGACTGAAGCTTTCTTT.

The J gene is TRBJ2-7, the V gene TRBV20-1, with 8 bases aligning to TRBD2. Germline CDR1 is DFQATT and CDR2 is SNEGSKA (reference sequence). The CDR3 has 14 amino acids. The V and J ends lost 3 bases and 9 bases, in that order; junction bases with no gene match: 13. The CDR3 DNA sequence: TGCAGTGCTAGTCCCCACCAGGCCGGGGGGGCGCAGTACTTC. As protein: CSASPHQAGGAQYF.

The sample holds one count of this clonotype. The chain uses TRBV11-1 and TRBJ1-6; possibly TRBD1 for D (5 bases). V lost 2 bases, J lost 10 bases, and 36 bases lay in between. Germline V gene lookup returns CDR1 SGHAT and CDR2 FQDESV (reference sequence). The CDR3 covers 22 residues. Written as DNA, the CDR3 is TGTGCCAGCAGCTTAAGACAGATAGGACTAGCGGGAGCCCAACCCCTTGCGTCACCCCTCCACTTT. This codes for CASSLRQIGLAGAQPLASPLHF.

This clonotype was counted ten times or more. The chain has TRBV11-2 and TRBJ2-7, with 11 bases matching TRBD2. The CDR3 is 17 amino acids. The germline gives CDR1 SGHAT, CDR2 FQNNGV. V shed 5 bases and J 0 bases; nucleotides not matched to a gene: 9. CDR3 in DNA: TGTGCCAGCAGCCCCATTCGGACTAGCGGGTTCTCCTACGAGCAGTACTTC. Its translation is CASSPIRTSGFSYEQYF.

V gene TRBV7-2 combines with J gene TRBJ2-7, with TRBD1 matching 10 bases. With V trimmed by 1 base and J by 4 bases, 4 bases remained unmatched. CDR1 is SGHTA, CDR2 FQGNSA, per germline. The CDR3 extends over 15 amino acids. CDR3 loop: CASSLEGTGAYEQYF. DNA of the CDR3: TGTGCCAGCAGCTTAGAGGGGACAGGGGCATACGAGCAGTACTTC.

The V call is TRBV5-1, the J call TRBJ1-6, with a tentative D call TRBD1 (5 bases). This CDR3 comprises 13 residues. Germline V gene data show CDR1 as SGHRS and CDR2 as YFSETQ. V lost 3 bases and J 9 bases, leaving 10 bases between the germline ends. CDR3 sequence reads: CASSSTGTSPLHF. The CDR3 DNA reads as TGCGCCAGCAGCTCGACCGGGACTTCACCCCTCCACTTT.

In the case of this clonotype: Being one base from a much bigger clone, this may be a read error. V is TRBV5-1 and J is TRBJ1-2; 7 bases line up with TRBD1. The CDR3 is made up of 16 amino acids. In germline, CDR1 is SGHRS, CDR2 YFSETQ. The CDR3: CASSLTIGTANYGYTF. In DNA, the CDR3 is TGTGCCAGCAGCTTGACCATCGGGACAGCTAACTATGGCTACACCTTC.

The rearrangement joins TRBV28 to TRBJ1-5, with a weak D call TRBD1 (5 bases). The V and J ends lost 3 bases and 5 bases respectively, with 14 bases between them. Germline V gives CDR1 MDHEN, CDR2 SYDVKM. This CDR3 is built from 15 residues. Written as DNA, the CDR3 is TGTGCCAGCAGTTTTTACGGGGGGTCTTATCAGCCCCAGCATTTT. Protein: CASSFYGGSYQPQHF.

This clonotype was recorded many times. This chain's CDR3 is CASSPPRTGDYEQYF. In nucleotides, the CDR3 is TGTGCCAGCAGCCCACCCCGGACAGGGGACTACGAGCAGTACTTC. This chain connects TRBV13 to TRBJ2-7; 9 nucleotides align to TRBD1. Trimming at V came to 5 bases and at J to 3 bases, leaving 8 bases not matched to a gene. The length of the CDR3 is 15 residues. CDR1 PRHDT and CDR2 FYEKMQ come from the germline V gene (reference sequence).

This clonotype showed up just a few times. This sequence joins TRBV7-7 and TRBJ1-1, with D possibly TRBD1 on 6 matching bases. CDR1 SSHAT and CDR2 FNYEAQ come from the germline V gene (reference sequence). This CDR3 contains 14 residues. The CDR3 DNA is TGTGCGACCACAGGGCAGGAGATGAACACTGAAGCTTTCTTT. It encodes CATTGQEMNTEAFF.

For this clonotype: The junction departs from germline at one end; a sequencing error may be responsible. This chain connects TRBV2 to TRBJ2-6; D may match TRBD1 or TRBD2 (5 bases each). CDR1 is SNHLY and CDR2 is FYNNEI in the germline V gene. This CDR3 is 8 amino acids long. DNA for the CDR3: TGTGCCAGCAGTCCGGGACCTTTC. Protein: CASSPGPF.